The sequence of this TCR beta chain was determined in a study of blood T cell repertoires in COVID-19. Per the authors' pipeline: Reference gene primers were amplified, and this amplification served to estimate nucleated cell counts. Libraries were prepared by immunoSEQ multiplex PCR; TCRdb keeps only in-frame clonotypes and omits some of them. The D gene and trimming were derived from the DNA, and the V and J assignments and clone size from that table. The repertoire consists of 160,000 or so clones, with about four fifths occurring once and the leading ten covering around 7%. Germline loops: CDR1 SGHTA, CDR2 FQGNSA. CDR3 length: 16 amino acids. The V segment lost 5 bases and the J segment 0 bases; nucleotides outside the gene matches: 8.

The sample consisted of peripheral blood. The TCR was taken from a man between 70 and 80 years old with active or convalescent COVID-19. The chain uses TRBV7-2 and TRBJ2-5, with 8 bases aligning to TRBD2. The CDR3: CASSPLGGGHQETQYF. CDR3 DNA: TGTGCCAGCAGCCCCCTCGGGGGGGGGCACCAAGAGACCCAGTACTTC.